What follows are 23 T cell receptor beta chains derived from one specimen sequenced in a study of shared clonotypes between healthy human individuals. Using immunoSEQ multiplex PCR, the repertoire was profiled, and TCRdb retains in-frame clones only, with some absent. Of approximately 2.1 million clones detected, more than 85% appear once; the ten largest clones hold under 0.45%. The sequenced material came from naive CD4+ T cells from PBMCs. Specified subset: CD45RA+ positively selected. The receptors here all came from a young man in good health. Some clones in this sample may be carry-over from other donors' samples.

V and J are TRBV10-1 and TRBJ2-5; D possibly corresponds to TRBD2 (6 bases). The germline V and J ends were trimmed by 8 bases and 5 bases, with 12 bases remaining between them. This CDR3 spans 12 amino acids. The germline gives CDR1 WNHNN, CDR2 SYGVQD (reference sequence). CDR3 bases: TGCGCCAGCGGAGGGTGGGGGGAGACCCAGTACTTC. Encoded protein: CASGGWGETQYF.

The CDR3 sequence is CSVCWTQHNEQFF. The DNA of the CDR3 is TGCAGCGTCTGCTGGACCCAGCACAATGAGCAGTTCTTC. This chain connects TRBV29-1 to TRBJ2-1, with D unclear. Germline V lookup: CDR1 SQVTM, CDR2 ANQGSEA. The CDR3 covers 13 residues. V gave up 6 bases and J gave up 5 bases, with 14 bases separating them.

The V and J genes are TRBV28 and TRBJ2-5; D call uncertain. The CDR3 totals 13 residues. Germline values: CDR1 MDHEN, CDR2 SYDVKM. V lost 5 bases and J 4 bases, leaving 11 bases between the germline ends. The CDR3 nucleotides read TGTGCCAGCAGTCATGAGTTTAGAGAGACCCAGTACTTC. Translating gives CASSHEFRETQYF. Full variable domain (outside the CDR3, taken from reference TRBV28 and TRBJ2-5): DVKVTQSSRYLVKRTGEKVFLECVQDMDHENMFWYRQDPGLGLRLIYFSYDVKMKEKGDIPEGYSVSREKKERFSLILESASTNQTSMYLCASSHEFRETQYFGPGTRLLVL.

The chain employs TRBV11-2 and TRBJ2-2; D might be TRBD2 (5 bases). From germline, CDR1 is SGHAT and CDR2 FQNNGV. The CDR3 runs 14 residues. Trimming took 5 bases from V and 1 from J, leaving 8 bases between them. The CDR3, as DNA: TGTGCCAGCAGCGCCGCGGGGAACACCGGGGAGCTGTTTTTT. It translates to CASSAAGNTGELFF.

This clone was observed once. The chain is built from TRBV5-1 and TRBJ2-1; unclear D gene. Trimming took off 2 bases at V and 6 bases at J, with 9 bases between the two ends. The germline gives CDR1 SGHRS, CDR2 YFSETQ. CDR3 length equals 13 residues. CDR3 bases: TGCGCCAGCAGCTTAAAATGGGGCAATGAGCAGTTCTTC. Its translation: CASSLKWGNEQFF.

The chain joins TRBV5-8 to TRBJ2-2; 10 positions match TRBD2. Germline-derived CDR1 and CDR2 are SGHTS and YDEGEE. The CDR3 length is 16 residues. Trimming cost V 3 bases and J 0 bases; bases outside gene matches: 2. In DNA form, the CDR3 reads TGTGCCAGCAGCTCAGGGACTAGCGCGAACACCGGGGAGCTGTTTTTT. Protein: CASSSGTSANTGELFF.

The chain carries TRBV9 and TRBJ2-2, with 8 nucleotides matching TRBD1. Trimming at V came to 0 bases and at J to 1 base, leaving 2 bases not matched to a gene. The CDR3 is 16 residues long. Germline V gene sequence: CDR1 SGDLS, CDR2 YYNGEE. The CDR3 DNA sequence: TGTGCCAGCAGCGTAGGACAGGGGAGGAACACCGGGGAGCTGTTTTTT. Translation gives CASSVGQGRNTGELFF.

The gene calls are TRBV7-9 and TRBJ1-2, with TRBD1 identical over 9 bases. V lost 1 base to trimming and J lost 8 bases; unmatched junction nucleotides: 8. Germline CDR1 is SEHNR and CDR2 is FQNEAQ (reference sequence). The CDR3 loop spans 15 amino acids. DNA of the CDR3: TGTGCCAGCAGCTTAGGCGGGGACAGGGCGGAAGGCTACACCTTC. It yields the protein CASSLGGDRAEGYTF.

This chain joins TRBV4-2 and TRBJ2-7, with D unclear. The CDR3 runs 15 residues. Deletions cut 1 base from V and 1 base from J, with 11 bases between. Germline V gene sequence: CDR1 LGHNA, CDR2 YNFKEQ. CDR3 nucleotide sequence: TGTGCCAGCAGCCAAGCGGCGGAAGGGTCCTACGAGCAGTACTTC. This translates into CASSQAAEGSYEQYF.

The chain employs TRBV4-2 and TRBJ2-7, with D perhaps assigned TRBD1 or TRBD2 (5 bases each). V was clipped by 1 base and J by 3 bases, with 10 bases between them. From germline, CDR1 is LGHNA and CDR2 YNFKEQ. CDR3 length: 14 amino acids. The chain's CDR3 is CASSQVGTDYEQYF. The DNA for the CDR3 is TGTGCCAGCAGCCAAGTCGGGACGGACTACGAGCAGTACTTC.

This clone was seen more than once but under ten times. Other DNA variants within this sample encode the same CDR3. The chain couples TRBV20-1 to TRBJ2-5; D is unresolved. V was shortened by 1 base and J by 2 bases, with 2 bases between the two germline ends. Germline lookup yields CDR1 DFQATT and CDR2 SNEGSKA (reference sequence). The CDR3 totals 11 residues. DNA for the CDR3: TGCAGTGCTAGAGGGCAAGAGACCCAGTACTTC. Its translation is CSARGQETQYF.

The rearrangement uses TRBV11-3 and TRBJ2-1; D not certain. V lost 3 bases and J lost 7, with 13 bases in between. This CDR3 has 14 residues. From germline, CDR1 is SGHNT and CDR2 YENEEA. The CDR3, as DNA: TGTGCCAGCAGCTTCCGGTTAATGGGGAATGAGCAGTTCTTC. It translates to CASSFRLMGNEQFF.

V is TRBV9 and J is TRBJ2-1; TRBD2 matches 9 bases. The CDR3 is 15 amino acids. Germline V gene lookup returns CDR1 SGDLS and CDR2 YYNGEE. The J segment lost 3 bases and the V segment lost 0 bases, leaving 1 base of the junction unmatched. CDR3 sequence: CASSVASGDYNEQFF. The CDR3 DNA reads TGTGCCAGCAGCGTAGCTAGCGGGGACTACAATGAGCAGTTCTTC. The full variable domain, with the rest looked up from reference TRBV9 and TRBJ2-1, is DSGVTQTPKHLITATGQRVTLRCSPRSGDLSVYWYQQSLDQGLQFLIQYYNGEERAKGNILERFSAQQFPDLHSELNLSSLELGDSALYFCASSVASGDYNEQFFGPGTRLTVL.

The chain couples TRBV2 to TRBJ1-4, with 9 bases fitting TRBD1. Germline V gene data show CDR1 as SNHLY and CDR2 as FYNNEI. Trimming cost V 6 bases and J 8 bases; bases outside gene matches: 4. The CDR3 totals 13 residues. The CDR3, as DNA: TGTGCCAGCAGGGGACAGGGTTTCGAAAAACTGTTTTTT. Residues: CASRGQGFEKLFF.

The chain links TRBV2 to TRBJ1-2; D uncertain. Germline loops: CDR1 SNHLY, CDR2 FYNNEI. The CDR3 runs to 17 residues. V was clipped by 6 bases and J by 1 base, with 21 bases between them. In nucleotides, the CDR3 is TGTGCCAGCAGGTCGGAGATTTTACCACTCCTTAACTATGGCTACACCTTC. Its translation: CASRSEILPLLNYGYTF. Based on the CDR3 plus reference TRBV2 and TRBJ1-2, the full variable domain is EPEVTQTPSHQVTQMGQEVILRCVPISNHLYFYWYRQILGQKVEFLVSFYNNEISEKSEIFDDQFSVERPDGSNFTLKIRSTKLEDSAMYFCASRSEILPLLNYGYTFGSGTRLTVV.

CDR3 nucleotide sequence: TGTGCCAGCAGCGTAGAGGGACTGCCACTTTTCTTC. Encoded protein: CASSVEGLPLFF. The rearrangement links TRBV9 to TRBJ2-1; maybe TRBD2 (6 bases). CDR1 is SGDLS, CDR2 YYNGEE, per germline. V was trimmed by 0 bases and J by 16 bases, leaving 14 bases between them. The CDR3 sequence is 12 residues long.

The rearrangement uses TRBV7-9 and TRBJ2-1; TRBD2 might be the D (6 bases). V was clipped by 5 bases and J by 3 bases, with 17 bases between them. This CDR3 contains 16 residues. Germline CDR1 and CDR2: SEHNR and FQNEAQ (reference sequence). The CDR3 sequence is CASSPTVVADYNEQFF. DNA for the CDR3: TGTGCCAGCAGCCCAACGGTGGTAGCGGACTACAATGAGCAGTTCTTC.

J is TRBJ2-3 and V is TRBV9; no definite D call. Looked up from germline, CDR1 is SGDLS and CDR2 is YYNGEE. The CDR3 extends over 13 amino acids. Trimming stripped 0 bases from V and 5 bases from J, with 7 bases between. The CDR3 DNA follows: TGTGCCAGCAGCGTAGGGGGAAAAGATACGCAGTATTTT. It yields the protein CASSVGGKDTQYF.

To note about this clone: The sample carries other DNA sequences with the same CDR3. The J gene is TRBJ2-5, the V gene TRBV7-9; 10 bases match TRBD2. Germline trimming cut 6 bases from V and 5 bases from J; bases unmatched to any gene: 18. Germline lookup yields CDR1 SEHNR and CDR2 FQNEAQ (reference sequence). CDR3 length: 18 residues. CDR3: CASRALKREGRIGETQYF. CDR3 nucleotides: TGTGCCAGCAGGGCTTTGAAGCGGGAGGGCCGGATCGGTGAGACCCAGTACTTC.

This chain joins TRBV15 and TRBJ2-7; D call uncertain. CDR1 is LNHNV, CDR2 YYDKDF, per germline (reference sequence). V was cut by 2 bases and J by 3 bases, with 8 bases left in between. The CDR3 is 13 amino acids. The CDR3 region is CATSRPNGYEQYF. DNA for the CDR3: TGTGCCACCAGCAGACCAAATGGCTACGAGCAGTACTTC.

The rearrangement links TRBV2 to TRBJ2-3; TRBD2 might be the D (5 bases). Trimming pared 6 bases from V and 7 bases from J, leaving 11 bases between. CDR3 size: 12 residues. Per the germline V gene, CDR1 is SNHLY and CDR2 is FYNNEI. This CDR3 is CASRSEGYTQYF. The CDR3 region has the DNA TGTGCCAGCAGGTCCGAGGGATATACGCAGTATTTT.

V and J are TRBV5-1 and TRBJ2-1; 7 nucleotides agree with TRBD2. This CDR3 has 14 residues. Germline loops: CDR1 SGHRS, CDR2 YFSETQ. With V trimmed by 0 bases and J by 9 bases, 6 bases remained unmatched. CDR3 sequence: CASSLDTGGSEQFF. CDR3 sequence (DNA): TGCGCCAGCAGCTTGGATACGGGGGGAAGTGAGCAGTTCTTC.

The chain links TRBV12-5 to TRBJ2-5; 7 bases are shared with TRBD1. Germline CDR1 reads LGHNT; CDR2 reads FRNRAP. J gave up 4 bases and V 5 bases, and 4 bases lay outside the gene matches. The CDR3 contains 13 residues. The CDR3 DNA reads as TGTGCTAGTGGTCCGACAGGGACAGAGACCCAGTACTTC. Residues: CASGPTGTETQYF.